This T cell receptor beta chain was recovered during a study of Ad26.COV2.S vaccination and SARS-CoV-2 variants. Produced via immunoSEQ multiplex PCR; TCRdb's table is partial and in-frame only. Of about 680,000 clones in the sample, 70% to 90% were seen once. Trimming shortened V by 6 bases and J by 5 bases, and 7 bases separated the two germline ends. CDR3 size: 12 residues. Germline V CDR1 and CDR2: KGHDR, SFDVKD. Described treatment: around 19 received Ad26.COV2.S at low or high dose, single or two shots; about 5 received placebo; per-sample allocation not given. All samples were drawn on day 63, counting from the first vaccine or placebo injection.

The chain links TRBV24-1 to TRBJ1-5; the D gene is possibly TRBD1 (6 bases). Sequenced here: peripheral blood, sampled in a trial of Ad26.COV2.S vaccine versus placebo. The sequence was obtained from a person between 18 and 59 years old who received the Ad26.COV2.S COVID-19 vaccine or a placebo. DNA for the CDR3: TGTGCCACCAGTAAGGGGGATCAGCCCCAGCATTTT. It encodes CATSKGDQPQHF.